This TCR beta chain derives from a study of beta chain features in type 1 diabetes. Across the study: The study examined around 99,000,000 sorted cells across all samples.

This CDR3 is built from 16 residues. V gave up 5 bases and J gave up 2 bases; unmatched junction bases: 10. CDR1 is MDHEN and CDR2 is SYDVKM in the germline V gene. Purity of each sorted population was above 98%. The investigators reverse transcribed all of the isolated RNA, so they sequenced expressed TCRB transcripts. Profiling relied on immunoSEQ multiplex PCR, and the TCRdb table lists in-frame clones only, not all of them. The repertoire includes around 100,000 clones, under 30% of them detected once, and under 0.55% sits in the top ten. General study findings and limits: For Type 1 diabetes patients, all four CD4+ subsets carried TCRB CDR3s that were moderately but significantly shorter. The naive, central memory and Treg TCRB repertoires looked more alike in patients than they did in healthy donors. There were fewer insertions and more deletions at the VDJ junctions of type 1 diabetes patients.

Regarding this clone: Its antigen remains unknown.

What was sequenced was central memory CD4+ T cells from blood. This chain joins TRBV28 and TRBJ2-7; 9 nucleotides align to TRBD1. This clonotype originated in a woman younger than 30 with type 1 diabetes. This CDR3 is CASSVSGTGTPYEQYF. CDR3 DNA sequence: TGTGCCAGCAGTGTATCCGGGACAGGGACACCCTACGAGCAGTACTTC.